These T cell receptor beta chains were read from a single sample in a study of T cells after yellow fever vaccination. TCRdb re-analysed the 5' RACE reads in MiXCR, keeping a single row per CDR3 protein. The table has more than 450,000 distinct CDR3 sequences, just over 20% seen once; the top ten hold 15% to 20%. Sequenced here: PBMCs, sampled roughly 20 days after the first yellow fever vaccination. Source of these receptors: a man younger than 35 who received the YFV17D yellow fever vaccine. CDR3s include the opening cysteine and the closing phenylalanine or tryptophan. The D gene is left open where the match is weak. Clone size is stated in some rows and not others, as once, few, many or a class when expanded.

>-|-|TRBV3-1|TRBJ1-2|14
TGTGCCAGCAGCCAAGAGAGGGGAGGCTATGGCTACACCTTC
CASSQERGGYGYTF
>few|-|TRBV12-3/TRBV12-4|TRBJ2-3|15
TGTGCCAGCAGTACCAGGGTGGGGGGCACAGATACGCAGTATTTT
CASSTRVGGTDTQYF
>-|-|TRBV5-1|TRBJ1-1|12
TGCGCCAGCAACCGGGACCGCACTGAAGCTTTCTTT
CASNRDRTEAFF
>-|-|TRBV21-1|TRBJ1-2|14
TGTGCCAGCAGCAAAGGGGGGATCTACTATGGCTACACCTTC
CASSKGGIYYGYTF
>-|TRBD1|TRBV5-1|TRBJ2-7|14
TGCGCCAGCAGCGGACAGGGGGCGTCCTACGAGCAGTACTTC
CASSGQGASYEQYF
>few|-|TRBV7-2|TRBJ1-5|15
TGTGCCAGCAGCTTAGCGATGGGGTTCGGCCAGCCCCAGCATTTT
CASSLAMGFGQPQHF
>few|TRBD1|TRBV4-2|TRBJ2-2|17
TGTGCCAGCAGCCAAGATAGGAGGACAGGGGACACCGGGGAGCTGTTTTTT
CASSQDRRTGDTGELFF
>-|-|TRBV5-1|TRBJ1-1|14
TGCGCCAGCAGCTTGGGGGACGGGTACACTGAAGCTTTCTTT
CASSLGDGYTEAFF
>-|-|TRBV7-2|TRBJ1-2|14
TGTGCCAGCAGCTTAGGGGGGACATCCTATGGCTACACCTTC
CASSLGGTSYGYTF
>many|-|TRBV12-3/TRBV12-4|TRBJ2-3|15
TGTGCCAGCAGTTTACAGTCAGGGAGCACAGATACGCAGTATTTT
CASSLQSGSTDTQYF
>-|-|TRBV7-2|TRBJ1-6|13
TGTGCCAGCACGGTTTCCTATAATTCACCCCTCCACTTT
CASTVSYNSPLHF
>many|-|TRBV9|TRBJ1-2|15
TGTGCCAGCAGTCCGCTTTCGGCGGACAGCTATGGCTACACCTTC
CASSPLSADSYGYTF
>-|-|TRBV11-2|TRBJ2-3|15
TGTGCCAGCAGCTTAATTACAGGGGAGGCAGATACGCAGTATTTT
CASSLITGEADTQYF
>-|-|TRBV10-3|TRBJ1-3|15
TGTGCCATCAGTGGACAGCCTAGCTCTGGAAACACCATATATTTT
CAISGQPSSGNTIYF
>-|TRBD2|TRBV4-2|TRBJ2-5|16
TGTGCCAGCAGCCAAGGCGGGGGGGCCGGCGCTGAGACCCAGTACTTC
CASSQGGGAGAETQYF
>few|-|TRBV20-1|TRBJ2-7|13
TGCAGTGCTAGTGATCCCAGGGGTTACGAGCAGTACTTC
CSASDPRGYEQYF
>-|-|TRBV5-1|TRBJ1-1|16
TGCGCCAGCAGCTTCGGGACGGAGGGTGTGAACACTGAAGCTTTCTTT
CASSFGTEGVNTEAFF
>-|TRBD2|TRBV5-1|TRBJ2-5|15
TGCGCCAGCAGCTTTAGCGGGGGGGACCGAGAGACCCAGTACTTC
CASSFSGGDRETQYF
>-|TRBD2|TRBV7-8|TRBJ2-3|16
TGTGCCAGCAGCTTAGCGGGAAGACTAGCGGGGGATACGCAGTATTTT
CASSLAGRLAGDTQYF
>-|-|TRBV12-3/TRBV12-4|TRBJ1-5|15
TGTGCCAGCAGTACCCGGACACTTAGCAATCAGCCCCAGCATTTT
CASSTRTLSNQPQHF
>few|TRBD1|TRBV30|TRBJ1-1|17
TGTGCCTGGAGTGTACTCGGACAGGGCCTTTTTGGGACTGAAGCTTTCTTT
CAWSVLGQGLFGTEAFF
>-|-|TRBV7-8|TRBJ2-3|15
TGTGCCAGCAGCTTAGCCTGGGGGAAGACAGATACGCAGTATTTT
CASSLAWGKTDTQYF
>-|-|TRBV4-1|TRBJ1-1|14
TGCGCCAGCAGTATCGTCACAGGGTTCACTGAAGCTTTCTTT
CASSIVTGFTEAFF
>-|TRBD2|TRBV3-1|TRBJ2-2|16
TGTGCCAGCAGCCACTCCGGGACTAGCGGCACCGGGGAGCTGTTTTTT
CASSHSGTSGTGELFF
>few|-|TRBV11-3|TRBJ2-1|15
TGTGCCAGCAGCCATCAGGACAGATTCTACAATGAGCAGTTCTTC
CASSHQDRFYNEQFF
>-|-|TRBV7-2|TRBJ2-7|14
TGTGCCAGCAGCCCTTCCGGCGCCTGGTACGAGCAGTACTTC
CASSPSGAWYEQYF
>-|-|TRBV21-1|TRBJ1-5|17
TGTGCCAGTCCCGGGGACAGGCGTAATTCTTTCCATCAGCCCCAGCATTTT
CASPGDRRNSFHQPQHF
>-|-|TRBV7-9|TRBJ1-1|15
TGTGCCAGCAGCGATACCGGGACCCAGAACACTGAAGCTTTCTTT
CASSDTGTQNTEAFF
>-|TRBD1|TRBV19|TRBJ1-5|15
TGTGCCAGTTCAGCGACAGGGTCGGGTGAACAGCCCCAGCATTTT
CASSATGSGEQPQHF
>few|-|TRBV6-1|TRBJ2-5|14
TGTGCCAGCTCCCCGCCGGGGAGACAAGAGACCCAGTACTTC
CASSPPGRQETQYF
>-|-|TRBV6-1|TRBJ1-6|13
TGTGCCAGCAGTACAGGTCGAAATTCACCCCTCCACTTT
CASSTGRNSPLHF
>few|TRBD1|TRBV5-1|TRBJ2-1|15
TGCGCCAGCAGCTTGGCCCCCAGGGGGCGGGGTGAGCAGTTCTTC
CASSLAPRGRGEQFF
>few|-|TRBV4-3|TRBJ2-1|13
TGCGCCAGCAGCCAAGACCCATTCAATGAGCAGTTCTTC
CASSQDPFNEQFF
>-|-|TRBV10-3|TRBJ2-2|13
TGTGCCATCGCGCTCGGGTTTGACGGGGAGCTGTTTTTT
CAIALGFDGELFF
>few|-|TRBV5-1|TRBJ2-3|16
TGCGCCAGCAGCTTGGCGCTGCGGGGCCTACAAGATACGCAGTATTTT
CASSLALRGLQDTQYF
>-|-|TRBV5-1|TRBJ2-3|14
TGCGCCAGCAGCCTGGGACCAGCCCCAGATACGCAGTATTTT
CASSLGPAPDTQYF
>few|TRBD1|TRBV5-1|TRBJ2-3|16
TGCGCCAGCAGCTTGGTCGGGGCAGGGGGCGCGGATACGCAGTATTTT
CASSLVGAGGADTQYF
>few|TRBD1|TRBV28|TRBJ2-3|15
TGTGCCAGCAGGCTGACAGGGGGCCGTGCAGATACGCAGTATTTT
CASRLTGGRADTQYF
>-|-|TRBV7-2|TRBJ1-6|14
TGTGCCAGCAGCCCCCGGGCGCCAGGGTCACCCCTCCACTTT
CASSPRAPGSPLHF
>few|TRBD1|TRBV11-2|TRBJ1-5|16
TGTGCCAGCAGCCCCGGCGGGACAGGGGGGCAACAGCCCCAGCATTTT
CASSPGGTGGQQPQHF
>few|-|TRBV7-9|TRBJ2-7|14
TGTGCCAGCAGCTCCGACGGTAGTTACTACGAGCAGTACTTC
CASSSDGSYYEQYF
>-|-|TRBV6-5|TRBJ1-1|14
TGTGCCAGCAGTTACTCGAATCAGAACACTGAAGCTTTCTTT
CASSYSNQNTEAFF
>-|TRBD1|TRBV7-2|TRBJ2-7|14
TGTGCCAGCAGCAAATACGGACAGGGAACCGAGCAGTACTTC
CASSKYGQGTEQYF
>few|TRBD2|TRBV5-1|TRBJ2-1|13
TGCGCCAGCAGGCCTCTAGCGGCGGATGAGCAGTTCTTC
CASRPLAADEQFF
>few|TRBD2|TRBV4-3|TRBJ2-3|16
TGCGCCAGCAGCCACCGAGCGGGGGGGTACACAGATACGCAGTATTTT
CASSHRAGGYTDTQYF
>few|-|TRBV5-6|TRBJ1-5|15
TGTGCCAGCAGCTTGGCCGGGGTCGGCAATCAGCCCCAGCATTTT
CASSLAGVGNQPQHF
>few|TRBD1|TRBV7-6|TRBJ1-4|14
TGTGCCAGCAGCTTAGGACAGGGTGGTGGAAAACTGTTTTTT
CASSLGQGGGKLFF
>few|TRBD1|TRBV14|TRBJ1-2|16
TGTGCCAGCAGCCTCCCCGGGACAGGGGGAGTTGATGGCTACACCTTC
CASSLPGTGGVDGYTF
>-|TRBD1|TRBV5-1|TRBJ1-1|17
TGCGCCAGCAGCCCTTACCGGAGTGGGACAGGGGGCGGTGAAGCTTTCTTT
CASSPYRSGTGGGEAFF
>many|-|TRBV28|TRBJ1-1|15
TGTGCCAGCAGTCCCCGCCGGGAGGAGAACACTGAAGCTTTCTTT
CASSPRREENTEAFF
>many|-|TRBV20-1|TRBJ1-1|13
TGCAGTGCTACCCCCATGGGGGACACTGAAGCTTTCTTT
CSATPMGDTEAFF
>few|-|TRBV5-1|TRBJ1-1|15
TGCGCCAGCAGCCCATCCAGGGTCCTGAGCACTGAAGCTTTCTTT
CASSPSRVLSTEAFF
>-|-|TRBV19|TRBJ2-3|12
-
CASTSDGDTQYF
>-|-|TRBV30|TRBJ2-5|13
TGTGCCTGGAGTGCTGGAAGCCAAGAGACCCAGTACTTC
CAWSAGSQETQYF
>few|-|TRBV7-9|TRBJ1-4|15
TGTGCCAGCAGCCCGAGGGCGGGGACTAATGAAAAACTGTTTTTT
CASSPRAGTNEKLFF